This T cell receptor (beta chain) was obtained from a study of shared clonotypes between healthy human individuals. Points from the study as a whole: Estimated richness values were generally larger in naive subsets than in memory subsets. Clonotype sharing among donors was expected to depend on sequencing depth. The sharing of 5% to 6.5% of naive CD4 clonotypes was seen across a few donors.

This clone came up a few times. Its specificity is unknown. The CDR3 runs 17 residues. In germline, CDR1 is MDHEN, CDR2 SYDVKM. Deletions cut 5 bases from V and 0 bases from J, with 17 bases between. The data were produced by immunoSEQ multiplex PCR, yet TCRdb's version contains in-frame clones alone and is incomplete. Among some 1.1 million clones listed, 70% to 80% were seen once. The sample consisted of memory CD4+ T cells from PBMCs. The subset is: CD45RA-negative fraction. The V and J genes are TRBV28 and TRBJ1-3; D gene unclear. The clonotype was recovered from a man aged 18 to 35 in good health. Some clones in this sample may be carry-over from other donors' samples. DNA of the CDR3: TGTGCCAGCAGTCCCCTCCCCGGTTGGTCCTCTGGAAACACCATATATTTT. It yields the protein CASSPLPGWSSGNTIYF.